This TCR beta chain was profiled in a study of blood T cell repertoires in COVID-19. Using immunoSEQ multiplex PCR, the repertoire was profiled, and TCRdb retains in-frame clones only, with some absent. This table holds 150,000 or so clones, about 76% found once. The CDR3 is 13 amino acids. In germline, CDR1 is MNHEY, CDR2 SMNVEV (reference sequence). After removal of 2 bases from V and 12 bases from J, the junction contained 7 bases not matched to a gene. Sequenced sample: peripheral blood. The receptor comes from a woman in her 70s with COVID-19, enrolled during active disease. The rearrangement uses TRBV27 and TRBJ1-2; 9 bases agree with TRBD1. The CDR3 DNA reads TGTGCCAGCAGTTTAGAAGGGACAGGGAGAAACACCTTC. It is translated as CASSLEGTGRNTF.